This TCR beta chain comes out of a study of a mutant IDH1 vaccine in newly diagnosed glioma. Across the study: Of treated patients, roughly 62% were men and roughly 38% women, averaging roughly 40 years.

Germline V gene data show CDR1 as WNHNN and CDR2 as SYGVQD (reference sequence). There are 13 residues in the CDR3. V was shortened by 0 bases and J by 10 bases, with 7 bases between the two germline ends. Indicated time point: baseline, week 1 (first vaccination visit). Stated treatment: pre-vaccination baseline after standard-of-care therapy. The donors' diagnosis was new WHO grade 3 or 4 astrocytoma that was IDH1-mutant and ATRX-lost. Clones were read by immunoSEQ multiplex PCR, and TCRdb kept only the in-frame ones, dropping some. The sample carries tens of thousands of clones, 93% recorded once. The receptor comes from a man aged 40-49 years with glioma. The specimen was PBMCs, collected from a glioma patient treated with radiotherapy, temozolomide or both. V gene TRBV10-1 combines with J gene TRBJ1-6; D is unresolved. The CDR3 spells CASSESGESPLHF. CDR3 sequence (DNA): TGCGCCAGCAGTGAGTCGGGAGAATCACCCCTCCACTTT.